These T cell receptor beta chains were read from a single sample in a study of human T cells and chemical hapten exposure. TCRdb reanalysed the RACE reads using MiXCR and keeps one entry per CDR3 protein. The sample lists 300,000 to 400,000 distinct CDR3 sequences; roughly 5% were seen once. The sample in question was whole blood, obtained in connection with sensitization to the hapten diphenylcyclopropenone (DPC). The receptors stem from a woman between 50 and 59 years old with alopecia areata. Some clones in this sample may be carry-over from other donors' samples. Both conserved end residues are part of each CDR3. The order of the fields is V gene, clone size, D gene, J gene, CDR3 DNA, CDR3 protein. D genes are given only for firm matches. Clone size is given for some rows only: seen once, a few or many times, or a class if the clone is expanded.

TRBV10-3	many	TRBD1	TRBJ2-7	TGTGCCATCAGTGAGTCTGGACAGGACTACGAGCAGTACTTC	CAISESGQDYEQYF
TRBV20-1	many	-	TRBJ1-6	TGCAGTGCTAGAGAGTTGGGGAATTCACCCCTCCACTTT	CSARELGNSPLHF
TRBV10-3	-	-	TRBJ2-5	TGTGCCATCAGGGCAGGGGCCAGAGAGACCCAGTACTTC	CAIRAGARETQYF
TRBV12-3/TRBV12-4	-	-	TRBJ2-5	TGTGCCAGCAGTTTGGAACGGCTGTTAGAAGAGACCCAGTACTTC	CASSLERLLEETQYF
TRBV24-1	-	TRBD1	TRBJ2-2	TGTGCCACCAGTGACGGCGGGTTTTGGACAGGGGGCACCGGGGAGCTGTTTTTT	CATSDGGFWTGGTGELFF
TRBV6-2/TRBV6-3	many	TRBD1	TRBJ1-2	TGTGCCAGCAGGGGACAGGCCAACTATGGCTACACCTTC	CASRGQANYGYTF
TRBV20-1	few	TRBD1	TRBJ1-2	TGCAGTGCTAGCCGAAGGGGGCTCGGCTATGGCTACACCTTC	CSASRRGLGYGYTF
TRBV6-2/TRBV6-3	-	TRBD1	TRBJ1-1	TGTGCCAGCAGAATGGACAGGGGGAGATCGGAAGCTTTCTTT	CASRMDRGRSEAFF
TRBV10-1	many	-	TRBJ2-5	TGCGCCAGCAGTGACCGCCGATACGGCCAAGAGACCCAGTACTTC	CASSDRRYGQETQYF
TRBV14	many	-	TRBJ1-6	TGCGCCAGCAGCCAGGGACAACTAAATTCACCCCTCCACTTT	CASSQGQLNSPLHF
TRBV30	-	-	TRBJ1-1	TGTGCCTGGAGTACCGGACCGGGGTGGACTGAAGCTTTCTTT	CAWSTGPGWTEAFF
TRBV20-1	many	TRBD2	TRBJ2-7	TGCAGTGCTGTGGGGGGACTAGCGGGGTCCCCCTACGAGCAGTACTTC	CSAVGGLAGSPYEQYF
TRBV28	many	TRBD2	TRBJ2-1	TGTGCCAGCAGTTTGATCGGGACTACTTACAATGAGCAGTTCTTC	CASSLIGTTYNEQFF
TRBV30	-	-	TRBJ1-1	TGTGCCTGGAGTGTCAGTCAGAACACTGAAGCTTTCTTT	CAWSVSQNTEAFF
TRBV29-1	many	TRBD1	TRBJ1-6	TGCAGCGTCGTGGACAGGGGGCTTAAGAATTCACCCCTCCACTTT	CSVVDRGLKNSPLHF
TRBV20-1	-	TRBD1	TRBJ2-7	TGCAGTGCTAGACCTACCGTAAGACAGGGGGCGTACGAGCAGTACTTC	CSARPTVRQGAYEQYF
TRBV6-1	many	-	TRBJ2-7	TGTGCCAGCAGTGAAGCGGACGGGGGCGTCTACGAGCAGTACTTC	CASSEADGGVYEQYF
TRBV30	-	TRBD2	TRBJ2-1	TGTGCCTGGTCACCGGGACTAGGGGGAACGAGGAACAATGAGCAGTTCTTC	CAWSPGLGGTRNNEQFF
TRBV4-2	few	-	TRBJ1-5	TGTGCCAGCAGCCAAGATCCCCGGGATCAGCCCCAGCATTTT	CASSQDPRDQPQHF
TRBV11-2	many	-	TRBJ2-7	TGTGCCAGCAGCCCTAACTTCTTAGGGGAGATGGGACGGCAGTACTTC	CASSPNFLGEMGRQYF
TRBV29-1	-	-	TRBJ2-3	TGCAGCGTTGGGGGCCGCACAGATACGCAGTATTTT	CSVGGRTDTQYF
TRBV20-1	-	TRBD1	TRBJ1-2	TGCAGTGCAGTATCCGGGACAGGGGTCGAAGGCTACACCTTC	CSAVSGTGVEGYTF
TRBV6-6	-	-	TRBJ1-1	TGTGCCAGCAGGGGACATGAAGATTTCTTT	CASRGHEDFF
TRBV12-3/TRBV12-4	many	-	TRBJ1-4	TGTGCCAGCAGTTTGTCAGGGAATGAAAAACTGTTTTTT	CASSLSGNEKLFF
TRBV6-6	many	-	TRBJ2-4	TGTGCCAGCAACCCACAGGTCCGGTCAGGCAAAAACATTCAGTACTTC	CASNPQVRSGKNIQYF
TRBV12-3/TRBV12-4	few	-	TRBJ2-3	TGTGCCAGCAGTTTAGACTACCTAGATACGCAGTATTTT	CASSLDYLDTQYF
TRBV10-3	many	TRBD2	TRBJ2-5	TGTGCCATCAGTGGGGGACTAGCGTCCCAAGAGACCCAGTACTTC	CAISGGLASQETQYF
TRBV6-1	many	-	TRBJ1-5	TGTGCCAGCAGTGAATACAGTAGAAGCAATCAGCCCCAGCATTTT	CASSEYSRSNQPQHF
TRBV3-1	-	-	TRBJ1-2	TGTGCCAGCAGCCATGAGACAGGTTCTGGCTACACCTTC	CASSHETGSGYTF
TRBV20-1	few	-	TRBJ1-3	TGCAGTGCTGGAAGACCGGGACTCCCCTCGTATTTT	CSAGRPGLPSYF
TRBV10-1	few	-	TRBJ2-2	TGCGCCAGCAGGAGCGAAGGGAACACCGGGGAGCTGTTTTTT	CASRSEGNTGELFF
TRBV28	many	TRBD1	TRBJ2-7	TGTGCCAGCAGTCTCCACCCGGACAGGTCTTTAGGCGAGCAGTACTTC	CASSLHPDRSLGEQYF
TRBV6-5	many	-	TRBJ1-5	TGTGCCAGCAGTGACGGTTCCAATCAGCCCCAGCATTTT	CASSDGSNQPQHF
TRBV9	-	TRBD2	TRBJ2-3	TGTGCCAGCAGCGTAGCTACGGGACTAGCGGGAGTAGATACGCAGTATTTT	CASSVATGLAGVDTQYF
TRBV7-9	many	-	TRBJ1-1	TGTGCCAAAAGCGACGGGCGGGGTGAAGCTTTCTTT	CAKSDGRGEAFF
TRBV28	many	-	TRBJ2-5	TGTGCCAGCAGTCTCTCTCAGGGGACCCAGTACTTC	CASSLSQGTQYF
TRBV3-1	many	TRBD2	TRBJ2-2	TGTGCCAGCAGCCCCTGGGCGGGGGACAACACCGGGGAGCTGTTTTTT	CASSPWAGDNTGELFF
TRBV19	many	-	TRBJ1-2	TGTGCCAGTAGTGTTGGGACAAGATCTAACTATGGCTACACCTTC	CASSVGTRSNYGYTF
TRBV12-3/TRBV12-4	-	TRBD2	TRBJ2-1	TGTGCCAGCAGTTCAGTGGGGGGGTCATTCAATGAGCAGTTCTTC	CASSSVGGSFNEQFF
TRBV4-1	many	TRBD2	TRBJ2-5	TGCGCCAGCAGCCAAGGGGGAGCGGGGGGCCAAGAGACCCAGTACTTC	CASSQGGAGGQETQYF
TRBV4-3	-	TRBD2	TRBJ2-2	TGCGCCAGCAGCCAAGATCCCCCTAGCGGGAGGGGCGGGGAGCTGTTTTTT	CASSQDPPSGRGGELFF
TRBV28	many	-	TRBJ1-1	TGTGCCAGCAGTTTATACCAGAGAATGAACTCTGAAGCTTTCTTT	CASSLYQRMNSEAFF
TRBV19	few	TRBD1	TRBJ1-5	TGTGCCAGTAGTACCCTCGGACAGGTCAATCAGCCCCAGCATTTT	CASSTLGQVNQPQHF
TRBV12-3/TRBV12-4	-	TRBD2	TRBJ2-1	TGTGCCAGCAGCCCCCGACAGGCCGGGACTAGCGGTTTGCGCTCCTACAATGAGCAGTTCTTC	CASSPRQAGTSGLRSYNEQFF
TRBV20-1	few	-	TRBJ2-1	TGCAGTGCCAAATCGGGGGCATCTAATGAGCAGTTCTTC	CSAKSGASNEQFF